The 30 T cell receptor beta chains below all came from one sample that was sequenced in a study of T cell responses to AZD1222 COVID-19 vaccine. TCRdb's copy holds only in-frame clones and misses some; the assay was immunoSEQ multiplex PCR. The sample holds about 52,000 clones, over 80% seen once. The sequenced sample was peripheral blood, obtained 28 days after the second AZD1222 dose. These receptors were collected from an adult who received the AZD1222 COVID-19 vaccine.

The chain has TRBV9 and TRBJ1-1; D gene unclear. With 0 bases removed from V and 5 bases from J, the gap between germline ends came to 8 bases. In germline, CDR1 is SGDLS, CDR2 YYNGEE. There are 13 residues in the CDR3. In DNA form, the CDR3 reads TGTGCCAGCAGCGTAGCTTCGGGGACTGAAGCTTTCTTT. This codes for CASSVASGTEAFF.

With respect to this clone: The germline gene is not matched at one end of the junction; a read error may be the cause. This chain links TRBV6-6 with TRBJ2-3; TRBD2 is a possible D gene (5 bases). Per the germline V gene, CDR1 is MNHNY and CDR2 is SVGAGI (reference sequence). The CDR3 consists of 12 residues. The chain's CDR3 is CASSYPLAPPHF. For the CDR3, the DNA is TGTGCCAGCAGTTACCCTCTAGCCCCCCCGCATTTT.

This clone has just one count. V and J are TRBV6-1 and TRBJ1-1; D call uncertain. The CDR3 runs to 17 residues. The V and J ends lost 2 bases and 6 bases respectively, with 22 bases between them. The germline gives CDR1 MNHNS, CDR2 SASEGT. The CDR3 region has the DNA TGTGCCAGCAGTGAAAATCGGGCGCCAATTCGAGGTTCTGAAGCTTTCTTT. Protein sequence: CASSENRAPIRGSEAFF.

This clone was picked up one time. The V and J genes are TRBV2 and TRBJ2-1; D gene unclear. The CDR3 spans 17 residues. CDR1 is SNHLY, CDR2 FYNNEI, per germline. V shed 2 bases and J shed 0 bases, with 14 bases lying between them. DNA for the CDR3: TGTGCCAGCAGTGAAATGAGACTCCCCAGCTCCTACAATGAGCAGTTCTTC. The encoded protein is CASSEMRLPSSYNEQFF. Together with reference TRBV2 and TRBJ2-1, the CDR3 gives the full variable domain: EPEVTQTPSHQVTQMGQEVILRCVPISNHLYFYWYRQILGQKVEFLVSFYNNEISEKSEIFDDQFSVERPDGSNFTLKIRSTKLEDSAMYFCASSEMRLPSSYNEQFFGPGTRLTVL.

The chain has TRBV2 and TRBJ2-7; TRBD1 matches at 8 bases. V dropped 10 bases and J dropped 0; count of bases not matched to a gene: 8. The CDR3 has 14 amino acids. Germline CDR1 SNHLY, CDR2 FYNNEI. The CDR3 DNA reads TGTGCCACCACTCCGGACAGGGTCTCCTACGAGCAGTACTTC. It specifies CATTPDRVSYEQYF.

The J gene is TRBJ2-7, the V gene TRBV2; tentative D call: TRBD1 (6 bases). Germline V gene data show CDR1 as SNHLY and CDR2 as FYNNEI. The CDR3 loop spans 14 amino acids. The V end was cut by 7 bases, the J end by 2 bases, with 15 bases between. CDR3 residues: CASKGVRGPYEQYF. CDR3 coding DNA: TGTGCCAGCAAGGGCGTCAGGGGCCCCTACGAGCAGTACTTC.

The genes are TRBV7-9 and TRBJ2-1; TRBD2 is a possible D gene (5 bases). V lost 5 bases and J lost 0, with 14 bases in between. This CDR3 spans 16 amino acids. Germline loops: CDR1 SEHNR, CDR2 FQNEAQ (reference sequence). The CDR3 region has the DNA TGTGCCAGCAGCGACACGAGCGGCAGCTCCTACAATGAGCAGTTCTTC. This sequence encodes CASSDTSGSSYNEQFF.

This rearrangement joins TRBV28 to TRBJ2-1; no definite D call. Looked up from germline, CDR1 is MDHEN and CDR2 is SYDVKM. V was shortened by 4 bases and J by 4 bases, with 14 bases between the two germline ends. CDR3 length equals 15 residues. CDR3 nucleotide sequence: TGTGCCAGCAGTTCCCCTAGTGGGCTATACAATGAGCAGTTCTTC. This translates into CASSSPSGLYNEQFF.

This chain uses TRBV27 with TRBJ2-5, with 9 bases identical to TRBD1. This CDR3 has 13 residues. Germline V gene data show CDR1 as MNHEY and CDR2 as SMNVEV (reference sequence). Losses at the gene ends were 9 bases for V and 5 bases for J; bases not matched to a gene: 7. CDR3 DNA sequence: TGTGCCAGAAAACAGGGGGCCGGGGAGACCCAGTACTTC. Its translation is CARKQGAGETQYF.

The chain uses TRBV28 and TRBJ1-5; 7 bases map to TRBD1. CDR1 is MDHEN and CDR2 is SYDVKM in the germline V gene. This CDR3 comprises 18 residues. V lost 4 bases to trimming and J lost 2 bases; unmatched junction nucleotides: 14. The CDR3 region is CASSSTGTAAAGNQPQHF. CDR3 sequence (DNA): TGTGCCAGCAGTTCCACCGGGACAGCGGCGGCAGGCAATCAGCCCCAGCATTTT.

J is TRBJ1-2 and V is TRBV3-1 (or the pseudogene TRBV3-2); a weak D match, TRBD1 (5 bases). The CDR3 covers 16 residues. V shed 0 bases and J shed 4 bases, with 15 bases lying between them. Germline lookup yields CDR1 LGHDT and CDR2 YNNKEL (reference sequence). CDR3 protein: CASSQEGRGWGYGYTF. The CDR3 DNA reads TGTGCCAGCAGCCAAGAAGGGAGGGGTTGGGGCTATGGCTACACCTTC.

The V call is TRBV7-3, the J call TRBJ2-5; 7 bases map to TRBD2. This CDR3 comprises 14 residues. Germline CDR1 reads SGHTA; CDR2 reads FQGTGA. Trimming cost V 0 bases and J 13 bases; bases outside gene matches: 11. This CDR3 is CASSLTGASGLLYF. CDR3 coding DNA: TGTGCCAGCAGCTTAACGGGAGCTAGCGGACTATTGTACTTC.

The rearrangement links TRBV10-3 to TRBJ2-2; D remains ambiguous. This CDR3 is 14 amino acids long. The germline gives CDR1 ENHRY, CDR2 SYGVKD. The germline V and J ends were trimmed by 7 bases and 7 bases, with 16 bases remaining between them. The CDR3: CAITSSGEFGELFF. The CDR3 region has the DNA TGTGCCATCACCTCAAGTGGGGAATTCGGGGAGCTGTTTTTT.

The chain recombines TRBV2 with TRBJ2-3, with TRBD1 matching 9 bases. The V gene end was trimmed by 8 bases and the J gene end by 5 bases; junction bases not matched to a gene: 8. The length of the CDR3 is 14 residues. Germline-derived CDR1 and CDR2 are SNHLY and FYNNEI. In nucleotides, the CDR3 is TGTGCCAGCTGTACCGGGACAGGGATAGATACGCAGTATTTT. Its translation is CASCTGTGIDTQYF.

This clone was detected only once. The V and J genes are TRBV27 and TRBJ2-2; 8 bases are shared with TRBD1. The CDR3 loop spans 16 amino acids. From germline, CDR1 is MNHEY and CDR2 SMNVEV (reference sequence). The junction had 5 bases not matched to a gene; V was cut back by 3 bases and J by 2 bases. The chain's CDR3 is CASSLWQGANTGELFF. CDR3 coding DNA: TGTGCCAGCAGTTTGTGGCAGGGGGCAAACACCGGGGAGCTGTTTTTT.

The rearrangement joins TRBV5-1 to TRBJ2-1; D could derive from TRBD1 or TRBD2 (5 bases each). Germline V lookup: CDR1 SGHRS, CDR2 YFSETQ. The CDR3 extends over 13 amino acids. Trimming cost V 3 bases and J 7 bases, with 11 bases left between them. The CDR3 is CASSWGTVNEQFF. CDR3 nucleotide sequence: TGCGCCAGCAGCTGGGGGACGGTGAATGAGCAGTTCTTC.

The rearrangement joins TRBV9 to TRBJ2-2; D unclear. The germline V and J ends were trimmed by 0 bases and 6 bases, with 6 bases remaining between them. This CDR3 is 13 amino acids long. In germline, CDR1 is SGDLS, CDR2 YYNGEE. CDR3 bases: TGTGCCAGCAGCGTAGATTATTCCGGGGAGCTGTTTTTT. Amino acid sequence: CASSVDYSGELFF.

The chain is built from TRBV5-6 and TRBJ1-3, with unresolved D. Per the germline V gene, CDR1 is SGHDT and CDR2 is YYEEEE. This CDR3 spans 16 amino acids. Deletions cut 0 bases from V and 0 bases from J, with 10 bases between. CDR3 region: CASSLGGSTSGNTIYF. CDR3 bases: TGTGCCAGCAGCTTGGGCGGTTCAACCTCTGGAAACACCATATATTTT.

This chain connects TRBV2 to TRBJ2-3; either TRBD1 or TRBD2 may supply D (6 bases each). Germline V CDR1 and CDR2: SNHLY, FYNNEI. The CDR3 spans 15 residues. Trimming stripped 8 bases from V and 1 base from J, with 16 bases between. CDR3 sequence reads: CASSEGGHGTDTQYF. The CDR3 coding sequence is TGTGCCAGCTCGGAGGGGGGACATGGCACAGATACGCAGTATTTT.

The chain employs TRBV7-9 and TRBJ2-2; 8 nucleotides align to TRBD1. In germline, CDR1 is SEHNR, CDR2 FQNEAQ (reference sequence). The CDR3 totals 18 residues. The trim removed 1 base at V and 2 bases at J, leaving 9 bases unmatched. The CDR3 DNA reads TGTGCCAGCAGCTTAGGGGGACAGGCCGGACGCAACACCGGGGAGCTGTTTTTT. It codes for CASSLGGQAGRNTGELFF.

This clone was detected a few times. This chain connects TRBV5-1 to TRBJ2-7; 11 nucleotides match TRBD1. V lost 0 bases and J lost 5; bases outside the gene matches: 7. Looked up from germline, CDR1 is SGHRS and CDR2 is YFSETQ. CDR3 size: 16 residues. CDR3 nucleotide sequence: TGCGCCAGCAGCTTGGAAGGGACAGGGGGTATACACGAGCAGTACTTC. The encoded protein is CASSLEGTGGIHEQYF.

The CDR3 region is CASSAGMGELFF. DNA for the CDR3: TGTGCCAGCAGTGCGGGTATGGGGGAGCTGTTTTTT. This chain uses TRBV2 with TRBJ2-2; no clear D. Germline V lookup: CDR1 SNHLY, CDR2 FYNNEI. There are 12 residues in the CDR3. Trimming left V 4 bases short and J 8 bases short, with 8 bases between.

This chain joins TRBV6-5 and TRBJ1-3; 7 nucleotides line up with TRBD1. Trimming took 4 bases from V and 5 from J; bases not matched to a gene: 8. Germline CDR1 and CDR2: MNHEY and SVGAGI. The CDR3 runs to 15 residues. The CDR3 here is CASSFIGTVRNTIYF. In DNA form, the CDR3 reads TGTGCCAGCAGTTTCATCGGGACAGTGCGAAACACCATATATTTT.

The chain joins TRBV9 to TRBJ1-1, with a weak D call TRBD1 (6 bases). The CDR3 loop spans 11 amino acids. CDR1 is SGDLS, CDR2 YYNGEE, per germline. V was cut by 10 bases and J by 9 bases, with 16 bases left in between. In DNA, the CDR3 is TGTGCCCGCGGGGAGGGGGGTAAAGCTTTCTTT. Encoded protein: CARGEGGKAFF. The full variable domain, in which reference TRBV9 and TRBJ1-1 provide the parts outside the CDR3, is DSGVTQTPKHLITATGQRVTLRCSPRSGDLSVYWYQQSLDQGLQFLIQYYNGEERAKGNILERFSAQQFPDLHSELNLSSLELGDSALYFCARGEGGKAFFGQGTRLTVV.

This clone was observed once. V usage is TRBV5-4 and J usage is TRBJ1-1; no clear D gene. Trimming left V 1 base short and J 0 bases short, with 7 bases between. This CDR3 region has 14 residues. Looked up from germline, CDR1 is SGHNT and CDR2 is YYREEE (reference sequence). The CDR3 is CASSLPQLNTEAFF. The CDR3 nucleotides are TGTGCCAGCAGCTTGCCACAGCTGAACACTGAAGCTTTCTTT.

The gene calls are TRBV20-1 and TRBJ2-1, with D uncertain. Per germline, CDR1 DFQATT and CDR2 SNEGSKA (reference sequence). V lost 6 bases and J lost 9, with 12 bases in between. There are 11 residues in the CDR3. The CDR3 region is CSAVRGIEQFF. DNA for the CDR3: TGCAGTGCCGTCCGTGGAATTGAGCAGTTCTTC.

This clone is termed medium-sized. The gene calls are TRBV4-1 and TRBJ1-2; possibly TRBD1 for D (6 bases). Germline V gene lookup returns CDR1 MGHRA and CDR2 YSYEKL. The CDR3 is made up of 14 amino acids. V lost 0 bases, J lost 10 bases, and 15 bases lay in between. The CDR3: CASSQDRLTGTYTF. The CDR3 DNA sequence: TGCGCCAGCAGCCAAGATCGCCTTACAGGGACCTACACCTTC.

The chain couples TRBV5-1 to TRBJ1-5, with no clear D. V lost 0 bases and J lost 0, with 10 bases in between. CDR3 size: 16 residues. Germline CDR1 reads SGHRS; CDR2 reads YFSETQ. CDR3 sequence reads: CASSLDGPNSNQPQHF. The DNA of the CDR3 is TGCGCCAGCAGCTTGGATGGCCCAAATAGCAATCAGCCCCAGCATTTT.

The chain carries TRBV5-1 and TRBJ2-5; tentatively, D is TRBD2 (6 bases). The germline V gene encodes CDR1 SGHRS and CDR2 YFSETQ. Trimming pared 1 base from V and 5 bases from J, leaving 9 bases between. This CDR3 has 13 residues. The CDR3 is CASSLLGGETQYF. The CDR3, as DNA: TGCGCCAGCAGCTTGCTTGGGGGGGAGACCCAGTACTTC.

The rearrangement joins TRBV30 to TRBJ1-5, with D possibly TRBD1 on 5 matching bases. CDR1 and CDR2 from the germline V gene are GTSNPN and SVGIG (reference sequence). V gave up 0 bases and J gave up 7 bases, with 16 bases separating them. This CDR3 region has 15 residues. DNA of the CDR3: TGTGCCTGGAGTGTAAGGGGAAGGGGTGGACAGCCCCAGCATTTT. Translation: CAWSVRGRGGQPQHF.